Sequencing of this TCR beta chain was carried out in a study of blood T cell repertoires in COVID-19. In the study overall: Material from acute and convalescent COVID-19 was sourced from the United States, Italy and Spain.

Clones were sequenced by immunoSEQ multiplex PCR, and TCRdb holds only the in-frame ones, with some missing. The profile shows about 240,000 clones, less than 90% of them singletons. There are 15 residues in the CDR3. With 3 bases removed from V and 4 bases from J, the gap between germline ends came to 15 bases. Germline V gene data show CDR1 as GTSNPN and CDR2 as SVGIG (reference sequence). The chain couples TRBV30 to TRBJ1-4, with TRBD1 as a possible D gene (5 bases). The TCR originated in a man aged 60-69 years with acute or convalescent COVID-19. The sequencing input was peripheral blood. For the CDR3, the DNA is TGTGCCTGGAGACACGAGACAGATAGTAATGAAAAACTGTTTTTT. This translates into CAWRHETDSNEKLFF.